This TCR beta chain derives from a study of T-cell memory formation after mild COVID-19. For the study at large: Among the donors, TCR clusters were largely specific to each donor.

With 2 bases removed from V and 1 base from J, the gap between germline ends came to 10 bases. Germline CDR1 and CDR2: SGDLS and YYNGEE. This CDR3 region has 14 residues. Regarding the study as a whole: Among clones contracting day 15 to 85, CD4/CD8 was balanced, whereas later expanders leaned CD4+. Mainly CM and EM harbored the contracting CD4+ clones; mainly EMRA harbored the CD8+ ones.

A remark on this clonotype: Its antigen is undetermined.

In TCRdb, the 5' RACE reads were re-called with MiXCR into one record per CDR3 protein. Here the sample spans 140,000 to 150,000 distinct CDR3 sequences, under 30% being singletons. This clonotype was obtained from an adult woman who had mild COVID-19 (a few samples of this study predate the infection). Cell type and time point are not known. What was sequenced was PBMCs or a T cell subset sorted from them (not recorded which). The chain carries TRBV9 and TRBJ2-7, with D perhaps TRBD2 (6 bases). This chain's CDR3 is CASSVGTYSYEQYF. As DNA, the CDR3 is TGTGCCAGCAGCGTTGGGACTTATTCCTACGAGCAGTACTTC.